Sequencing of this TCR beta chain was carried out in a study of blood T cell repertoires in COVID-19. Study details: Sources were T cells, B-cell-depleted T cells, or PBMCs; the material itself was cDNA or gDNA.

This CDR3 contains 14 residues. The germline V gene has CDR1 SGHRS and CDR2 YFSETQ. V was clipped by 1 base and J by 7 bases, with 14 bases between them. This clone showed up just a few times. Per the authors' pipeline: Estimated nucleated cell counts came from reference gene primer amplification. TCRdb's copy holds only in-frame clones and misses some; the assay was immunoSEQ multiplex PCR. D and trimming were read from the DNA, whereas the V and J calls and clone size are those reported in that table. The sample consists of about 86,000 clones, approximately 86% of them appearing once. Sequenced input: peripheral blood. This sequence was found in a man aged 45-60 years with acute or convalescent COVID-19. The chain recombines TRBV5-1 with TRBJ1-2; tentatively, D is TRBD1 (6 bases). The CDR3 DNA sequence: TGCGCCAGCAGCTTGTCTACGGAAGGGGGTGGCTACACCTTC. Encoded protein: CASSLSTEGGGYTF.